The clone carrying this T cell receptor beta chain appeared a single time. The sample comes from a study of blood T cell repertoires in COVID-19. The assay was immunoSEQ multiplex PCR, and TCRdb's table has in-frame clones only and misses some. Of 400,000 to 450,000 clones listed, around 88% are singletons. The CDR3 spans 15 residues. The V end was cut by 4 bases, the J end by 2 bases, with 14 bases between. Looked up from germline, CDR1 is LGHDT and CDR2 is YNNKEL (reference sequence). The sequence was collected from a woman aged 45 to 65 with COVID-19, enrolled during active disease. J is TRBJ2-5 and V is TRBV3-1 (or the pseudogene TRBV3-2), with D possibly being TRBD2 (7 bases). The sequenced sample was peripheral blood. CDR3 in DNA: TGTGCCAGCAGCCCCGTAGGGGGGGGTCAAGAGACCCAGTACTTC. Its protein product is CASSPVGGGQETQYF.